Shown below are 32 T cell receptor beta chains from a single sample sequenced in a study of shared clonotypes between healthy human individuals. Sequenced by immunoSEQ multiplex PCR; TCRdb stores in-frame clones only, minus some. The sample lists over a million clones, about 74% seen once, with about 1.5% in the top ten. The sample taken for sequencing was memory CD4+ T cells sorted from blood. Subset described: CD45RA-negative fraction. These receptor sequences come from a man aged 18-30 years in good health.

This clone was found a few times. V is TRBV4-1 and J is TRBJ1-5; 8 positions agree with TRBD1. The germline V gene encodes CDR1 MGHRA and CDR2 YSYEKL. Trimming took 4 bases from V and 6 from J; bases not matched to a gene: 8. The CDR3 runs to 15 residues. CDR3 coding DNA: TGCGCCAGCAGCCCTGGACAGGGAAGTGTTCAGCCCCAGCATTTT. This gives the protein CASSPGQGSVQPQHF.

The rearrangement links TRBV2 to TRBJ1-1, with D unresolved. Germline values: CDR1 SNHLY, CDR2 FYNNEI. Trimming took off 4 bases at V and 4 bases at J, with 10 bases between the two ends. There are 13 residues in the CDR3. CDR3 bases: TGTGCCAGCAGTGTCGGCACCCCCACTGAAGCTTTCTTT. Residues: CASSVGTPTEAFF. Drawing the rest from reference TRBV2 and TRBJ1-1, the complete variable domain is EPEVTQTPSHQVTQMGQEVILRCVPISNHLYFYWYRQILGQKVEFLVSFYNNEISEKSEIFDDQFSVERPDGSNFTLKIRSTKLEDSAMYFCASSVGTPTEAFFGQGTRLTVV.

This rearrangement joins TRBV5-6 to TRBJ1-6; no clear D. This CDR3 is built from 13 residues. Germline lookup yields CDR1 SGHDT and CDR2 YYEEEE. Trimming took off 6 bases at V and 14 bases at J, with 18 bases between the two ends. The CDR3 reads CASNKDPLGTLHF. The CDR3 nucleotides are TGTGCCAGCAACAAAGACCCGCTGGGGACCCTCCACTTT. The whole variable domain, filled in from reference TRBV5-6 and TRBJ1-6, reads DAGVTQSPTHLIKTRGQQVTLRCSPKSGHDTVSWYQQALGQGPQFIFQYYEEEERQRGNFPDRFSGHQFPNYSSELNVNALLLGDSALYLCASNKDPLGTLHFGNGTRLTVT.

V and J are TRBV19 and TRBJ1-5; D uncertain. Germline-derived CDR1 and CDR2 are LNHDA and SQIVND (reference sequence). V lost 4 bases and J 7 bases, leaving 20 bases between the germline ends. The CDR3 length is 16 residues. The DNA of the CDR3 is TGTGCCAGTAGTACTCCAGGTGGGAAAGGAACCCAGCCCCAGCATTTT. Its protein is CASSTPGGKGTQPQHF.

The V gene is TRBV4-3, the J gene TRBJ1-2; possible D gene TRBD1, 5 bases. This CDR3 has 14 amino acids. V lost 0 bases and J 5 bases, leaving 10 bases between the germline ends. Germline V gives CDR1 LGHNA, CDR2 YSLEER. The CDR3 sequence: CASSQDSQGYGYTF. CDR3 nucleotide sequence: TGCGCCAGCAGCCAAGATTCCCAGGGATATGGCTACACCTTC.

The CDR3: CASSLVGSQGETQYF. The DNA for the CDR3 is TGTGCCAGCAGCTTGGTGGGGAGTCAGGGGGAGACCCAGTACTTC. J is TRBJ2-5 and V is TRBV5-6; possible D gene TRBD1, 6 bases. Between the trimmed V and J ends, which lost 0 bases and 5 bases, there was a span of 14 bases. CDR1 is SGHDT and CDR2 is YYEEEE in the germline V gene. The length of the CDR3 is 15 residues.

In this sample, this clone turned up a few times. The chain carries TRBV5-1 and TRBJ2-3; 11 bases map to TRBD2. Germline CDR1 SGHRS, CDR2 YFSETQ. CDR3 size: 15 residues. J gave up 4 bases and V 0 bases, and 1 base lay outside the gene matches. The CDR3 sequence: CASSLASGRSDTQYF. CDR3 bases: TGCGCCAGCAGCTTGGCTAGCGGGAGGTCAGATACGCAGTATTTT.

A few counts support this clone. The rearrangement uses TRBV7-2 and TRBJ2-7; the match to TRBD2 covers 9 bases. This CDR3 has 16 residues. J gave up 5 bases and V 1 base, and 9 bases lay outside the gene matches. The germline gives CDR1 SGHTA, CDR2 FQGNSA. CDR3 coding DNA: TGTGCCAGCAGCTTAGATTCGGCGGGAGGGGGAAACGAGCAGTACTTC. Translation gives CASSLDSAGGGNEQYF. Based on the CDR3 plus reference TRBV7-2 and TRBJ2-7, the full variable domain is GAGVSQSPSNKVTEKGKDVELRCDPISGHTALYWYRQSLGQGLEFLIYFQGNSAPDKSGLPSDRFSAERTGGSVSTLTIQRTQQEDSAVYLCASSLDSAGGGNEQYFGPGTRLTVT.

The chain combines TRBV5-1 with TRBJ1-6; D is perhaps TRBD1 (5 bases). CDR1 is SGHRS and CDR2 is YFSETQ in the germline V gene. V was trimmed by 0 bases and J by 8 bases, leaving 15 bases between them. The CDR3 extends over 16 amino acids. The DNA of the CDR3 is TGCGCCAGCAGCTTGGGTCCAGGGAAATTACATTCACCCCTCCACTTT. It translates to CASSLGPGKLHSPLHF.

The CDR3 coding sequence is TGCGCCAGCAACCACAGACAGGGAGAGACCCAGTACTTC. It encodes CASNHRQGETQYF. The chain is built from TRBV23-1 and TRBJ2-5; the match to TRBD1 covers 7 bases. TRBV23-1 is identified as an open reading frame with a role that is uncertain. The CDR3 covers 13 residues. V lost 7 bases and J lost 4; bases outside the gene matches: 6.

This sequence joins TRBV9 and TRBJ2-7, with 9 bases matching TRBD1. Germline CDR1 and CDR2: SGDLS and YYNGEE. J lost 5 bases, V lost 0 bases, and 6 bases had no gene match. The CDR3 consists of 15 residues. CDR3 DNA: TGTGCCAGCAGCGTAGGGGGGACAGGGCCCCACGAGCAGTACTTC. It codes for CASSVGGTGPHEQYF.

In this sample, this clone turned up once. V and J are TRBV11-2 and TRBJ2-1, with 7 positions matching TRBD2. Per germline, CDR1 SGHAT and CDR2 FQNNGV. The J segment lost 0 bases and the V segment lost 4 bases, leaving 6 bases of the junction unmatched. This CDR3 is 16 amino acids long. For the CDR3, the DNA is TGTGCCAGCAGCTCCCCTAGCGGCAGCTCCTACAATGAGCAGTTCTTC. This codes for CASSSPSGSSYNEQFF.

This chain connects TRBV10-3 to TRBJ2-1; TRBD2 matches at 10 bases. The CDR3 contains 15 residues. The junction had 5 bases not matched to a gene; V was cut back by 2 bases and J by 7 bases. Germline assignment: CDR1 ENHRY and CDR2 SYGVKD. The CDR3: CAISELAGATNEQFF. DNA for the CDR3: TGTGCCATCAGTGAGCTAGCGGGAGCTACAAATGAGCAGTTCTTC.

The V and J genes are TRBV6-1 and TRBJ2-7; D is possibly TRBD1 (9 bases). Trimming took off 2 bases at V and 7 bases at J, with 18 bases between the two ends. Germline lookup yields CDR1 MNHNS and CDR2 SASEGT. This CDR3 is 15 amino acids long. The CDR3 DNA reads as TGTGCCAGCAGTGAAATTTCGGGGGGGACAGGGGAGCAGTACTTC. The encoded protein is CASSEISGGTGEQYF.

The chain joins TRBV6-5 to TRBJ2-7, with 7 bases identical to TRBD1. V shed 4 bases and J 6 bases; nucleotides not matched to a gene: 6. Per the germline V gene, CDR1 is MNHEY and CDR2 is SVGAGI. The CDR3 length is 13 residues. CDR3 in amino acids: CASSSRQGFEQYF. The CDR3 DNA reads TGTGCCAGCAGTTCCAGACAGGGCTTCGAGCAGTACTTC.

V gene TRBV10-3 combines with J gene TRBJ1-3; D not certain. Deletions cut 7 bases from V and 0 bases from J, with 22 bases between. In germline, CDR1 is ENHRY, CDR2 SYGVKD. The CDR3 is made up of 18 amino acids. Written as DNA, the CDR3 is TGTGCCATCACCGCAATTCTTTCACTTAACCCCTCTGGAAACACCATATATTTT. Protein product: CAITAILSLNPSGNTIYF.

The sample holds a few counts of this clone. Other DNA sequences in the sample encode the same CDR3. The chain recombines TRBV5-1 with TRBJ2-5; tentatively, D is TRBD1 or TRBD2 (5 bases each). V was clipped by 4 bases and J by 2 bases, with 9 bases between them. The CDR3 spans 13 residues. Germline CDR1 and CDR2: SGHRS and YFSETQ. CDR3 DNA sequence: TGCGCCAGCAGCCCGGGACCACAAGAGACCCAGTACTTC. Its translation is CASSPGPQETQYF. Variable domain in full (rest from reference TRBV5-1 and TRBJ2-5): KAGVTQTPRYLIKTRGQQVTLSCSPISGHRSVSWYQQTPGQGLQFLFEYFSETQRNKGNFPGRFSGRQFSNSRSEMNVSTLELGDSALYLCASSPGPQETQYFGPGTRLLVL.

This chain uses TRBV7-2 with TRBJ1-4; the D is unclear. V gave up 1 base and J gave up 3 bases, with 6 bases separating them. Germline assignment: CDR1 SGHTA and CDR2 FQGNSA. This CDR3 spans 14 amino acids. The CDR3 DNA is TGTGCCAGCAGCTTAGACAGTTCTAATGAAAAACTGTTTTTT. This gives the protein CASSLDSSNEKLFF.

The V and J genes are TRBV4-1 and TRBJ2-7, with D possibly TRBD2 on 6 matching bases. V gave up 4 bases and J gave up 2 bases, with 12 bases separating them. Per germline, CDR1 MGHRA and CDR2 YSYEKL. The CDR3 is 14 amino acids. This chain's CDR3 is CASSLPGGPYEQYF. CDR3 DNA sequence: TGCGCCAGCAGCCTCCCCGGAGGGCCCTACGAGCAGTACTTC.

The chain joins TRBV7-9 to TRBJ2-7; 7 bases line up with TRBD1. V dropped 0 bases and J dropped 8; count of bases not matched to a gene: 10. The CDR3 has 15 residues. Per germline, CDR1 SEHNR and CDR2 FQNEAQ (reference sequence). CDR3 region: CASSLAGTDATKQYF. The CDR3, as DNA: TGTGCCAGCAGCTTAGCGGGGACAGATGCTACGAAGCAGTACTTC.

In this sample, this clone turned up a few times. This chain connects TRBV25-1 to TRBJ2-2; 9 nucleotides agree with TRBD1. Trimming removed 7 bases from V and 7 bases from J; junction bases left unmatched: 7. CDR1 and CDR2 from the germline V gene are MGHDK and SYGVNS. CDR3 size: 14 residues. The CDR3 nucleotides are TGTGCCAGCACCAACAGGGGGCCGGGCGGGGAGCTGTTTTTT. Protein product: CASTNRGPGGELFF.

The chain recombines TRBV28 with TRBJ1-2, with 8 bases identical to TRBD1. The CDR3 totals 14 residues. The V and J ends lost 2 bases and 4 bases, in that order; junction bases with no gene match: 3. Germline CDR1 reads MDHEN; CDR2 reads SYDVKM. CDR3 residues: CASSLPGQAYGYTF. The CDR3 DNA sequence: TGTGCCAGCAGTTTACCGGGACAGGCCTATGGCTACACCTTC.

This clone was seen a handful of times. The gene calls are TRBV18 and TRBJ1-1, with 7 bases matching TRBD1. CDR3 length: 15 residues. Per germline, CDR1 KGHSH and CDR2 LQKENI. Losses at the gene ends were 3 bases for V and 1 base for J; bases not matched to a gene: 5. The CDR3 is CASSPGQTQNTEAFF. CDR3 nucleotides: TGTGCCAGCTCACCGGGACAGACCCAGAACACTGAAGCTTTCTTT.

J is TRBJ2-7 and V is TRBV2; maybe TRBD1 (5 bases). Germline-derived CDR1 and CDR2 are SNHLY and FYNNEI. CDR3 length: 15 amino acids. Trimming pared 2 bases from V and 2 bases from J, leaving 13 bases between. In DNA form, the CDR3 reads TGTGCCAGCAGTGAACATGGGCAGGGCCCCTACGAGCAGTACTTC. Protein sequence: CASSEHGQGPYEQYF.

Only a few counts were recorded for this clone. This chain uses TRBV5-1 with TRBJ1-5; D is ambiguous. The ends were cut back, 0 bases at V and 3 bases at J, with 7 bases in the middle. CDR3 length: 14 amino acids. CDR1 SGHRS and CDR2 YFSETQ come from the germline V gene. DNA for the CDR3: TGCGCCAGCAGCTTGGACGGTACCAATCAGCCCCAGCATTTT. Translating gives CASSLDGTNQPQHF.

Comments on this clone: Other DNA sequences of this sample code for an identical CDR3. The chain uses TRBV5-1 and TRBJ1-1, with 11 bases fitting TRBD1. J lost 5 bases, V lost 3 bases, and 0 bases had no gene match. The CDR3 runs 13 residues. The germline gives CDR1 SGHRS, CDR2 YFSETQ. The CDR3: CASSWDRGTEAFF. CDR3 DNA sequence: TGCGCCAGCAGCTGGGACAGGGGGACTGAAGCTTTCTTT.

The DNA of the CDR3 is TGTGCCAGCAGCTTGACAGGGAGCCTTGGGAAACTGTTTTTT. Translation gives CASSLTGSLGKLFF. The chain links TRBV5-4 to TRBJ1-4; a weak D match, TRBD1 (6 bases). Deletions cut 1 base from V and 11 bases from J, with 15 bases between. This CDR3 is built from 14 residues. The germline CDR1 and CDR2 sequences are SGHNT and YYREEE (reference sequence).

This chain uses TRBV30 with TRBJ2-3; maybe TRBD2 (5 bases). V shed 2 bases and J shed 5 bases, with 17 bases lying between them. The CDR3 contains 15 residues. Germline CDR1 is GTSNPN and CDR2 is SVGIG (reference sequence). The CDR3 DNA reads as TGTGCCTGGAGTTCCCCGAGAGCCGGAGGAGATACGCAGTATTTT. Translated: CAWSSPRAGGDTQYF.

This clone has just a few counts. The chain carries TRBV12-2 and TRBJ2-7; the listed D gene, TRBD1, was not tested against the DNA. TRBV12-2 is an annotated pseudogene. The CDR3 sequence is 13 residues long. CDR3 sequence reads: CASRLGRWSKRYF. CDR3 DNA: TGTGCAAGTCGCTTGGGGCGGTGGTCCAAGAGGTACTTC.

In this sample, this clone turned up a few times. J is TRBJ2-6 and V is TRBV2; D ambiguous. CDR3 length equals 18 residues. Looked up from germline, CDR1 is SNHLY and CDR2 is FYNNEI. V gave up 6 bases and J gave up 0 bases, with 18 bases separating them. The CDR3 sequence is CASRLSRDGISGANVLTF. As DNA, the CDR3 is TGTGCCAGCAGATTAAGTAGGGATGGAATCTCTGGGGCCAACGTCCTGACTTTC.

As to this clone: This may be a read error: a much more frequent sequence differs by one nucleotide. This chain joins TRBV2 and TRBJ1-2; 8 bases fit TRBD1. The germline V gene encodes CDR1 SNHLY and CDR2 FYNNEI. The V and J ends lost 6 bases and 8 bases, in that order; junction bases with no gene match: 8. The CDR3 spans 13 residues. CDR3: CASRVGQAKGYTF. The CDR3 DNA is TGTGCCAGCAGGGTGGGACAGGCTAAGGGCTACACCTTC.

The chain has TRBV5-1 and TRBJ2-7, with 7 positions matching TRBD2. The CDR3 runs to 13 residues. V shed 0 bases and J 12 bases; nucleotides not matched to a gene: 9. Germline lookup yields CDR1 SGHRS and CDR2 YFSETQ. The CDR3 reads CASSLVGGGVGYF. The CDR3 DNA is TGCGCCAGCAGCTTGGTCGGCGGGGGAGTGGGGTACTTC. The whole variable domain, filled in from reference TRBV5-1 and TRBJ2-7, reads KAGVTQTPRYLIKTRGQQVTLSCSPISGHRSVSWYQQTPGQGLQFLFEYFSETQRNKGNFPGRFSGRQFSNSRSEMNVSTLELGDSALYLCASSLVGGGVGYFGPGTRLTVT.